Reported below is one T cell receptor (beta chain). Original analysis: It was from reference gene primer amplification that nucleated cell counts were estimated. Clones were sequenced by immunoSEQ multiplex PCR, and TCRdb holds only the in-frame ones, with some missing. The D gene and trimming were derived from the DNA, and the V and J assignments and clone size from that table. This table has approximately 28,000 clones, roughly 90% appearing once. The sample belongs to a study of blood T cell repertoires in COVID-19. Study summary: The United States, Italy and Spain supplied acute and convalescent COVID-19 samples. In each case, the material was cDNA or gDNA derived from T cells, B-cell-depleted T cells, or PBMCs.

Trimming left V 6 bases short and J 1 base short, with 27 bases between. The germline CDR1 and CDR2 sequences are MNHNS and SASEGT. The length of the CDR3 is 19 residues. The sample was peripheral blood. The gene calls are TRBV6-1 and TRBJ1-1; perhaps TRBD1 as D (6 bases). This sequence originates from a man in his 70s with active or convalescent COVID-19. CDR3 amino acids: CASREYRVSAGDTNTEAFF. CDR3 in DNA: TGTGCCAGCAGAGAATACAGGGTAAGCGCAGGAGATACGAACACTGAAGCTTTCTTT.